A single sample gave rise to the 15 T cell receptor beta chains below, sequenced in a study of blood T cell repertoires in COVID-19. Repertoires were generated with immunoSEQ multiplex PCR, while TCRdb's copy carries only in-frame clones and drops some. Of about 120,000 clones listed, less than 85% were seen once; the top ten hold more than 0.75%. Material for sequencing was peripheral blood. These receptors were taken from a human donor with acute or convalescent COVID-19. The donor label of this sample is uncertain.

This clone has just one count. The chain links TRBV3-1 (or the pseudogene TRBV3-2) to TRBJ1-3; D gene ambiguous. The V gene lost 7 bases and the J gene lost 0 bases, with 16 bases spanning the gap. CDR1 and CDR2 from the germline V gene are LGHDT and YNNKEL (reference sequence). The CDR3 length is 16 residues. The CDR3 spells CASTPRGGLSGNTIYF. Written as DNA, the CDR3 is TGTGCCAGCACCCCACGTGGAGGCCTCTCTGGAAACACCATATATTTT.

V is TRBV5-1 and J is TRBJ1-6, with TRBD1 identical over 11 bases. V lost 4 bases to trimming and J lost 0 bases; unmatched junction nucleotides: 12. CDR1 and CDR2 from the germline V gene are SGHRS and YFSETQ. The CDR3 length is 20 residues. CDR3 sequence reads: CASSILPGQGESSYNSPLHF. The CDR3 DNA reads as TGCGCCAGCAGCATACTACCGGGACAGGGGGAGAGCTCCTATAATTCACCCCTCCACTTT.

V usage is TRBV6-5 and J usage is TRBJ2-2; a weak D match, TRBD2 (5 bases). The CDR3 sequence is 13 residues long. Germline V gene sequence: CDR1 MNHEY, CDR2 SVGAGI. V dropped 4 bases and J dropped 6 bases, with 9 bases sitting between them. CDR3 sequence reads: CASSWESAGELFF. The CDR3 DNA follows: TGTGCCAGCAGTTGGGAGTCCGCCGGGGAGCTGTTTTTT.

This sequence joins TRBV5-1 and TRBJ1-2; D perhaps matches TRBD1 (5 bases). This CDR3 has 14 residues. Per the germline V gene, CDR1 is SGHRS and CDR2 is YFSETQ. V lost 5 bases and J lost 6, with 17 bases in between. The CDR3 DNA reads as TGCGCCAGCAGGACAAATCAGGGCGGTAATGGCTACACCTTC. Its protein product is CASRTNQGGNGYTF.

The CDR3 reads CASSYGWDRNTGELFF. CDR3 nucleotides: TGTGCCAGCAGTTACGGTTGGGACAGAAACACCGGGGAGCTGTTTTTT. This chain links TRBV6-5 with TRBJ2-2, with TRBD1 identical over 7 bases. The CDR3 loop spans 16 amino acids. Unmatched junction bases numbered 5, after V lost 2 bases and J lost 2 bases. The germline V gene has CDR1 MNHEY and CDR2 SVGAGI.

This chain uses TRBV7-2 with TRBJ1-2; TRBD1 might be the D (5 bases). Germline loops: CDR1 SGHTA, CDR2 FQGNSA. The CDR3 runs 14 residues. The V gene lost 5 bases and the J gene lost 0 bases, with 10 bases spanning the gap. The CDR3: CASSRGRSNYGYTF. In DNA, the CDR3 is TGTGCCAGCAGCCGGGGGAGATCTAACTATGGCTACACCTTC.

The chain couples TRBV10-3 to TRBJ1-5; 8 nucleotides align to TRBD1. CDR1 is ENHRY, CDR2 SYGVKD, per germline. The CDR3 is made up of 13 amino acids. The V and J ends lost 11 bases and 6 bases, in that order; junction bases with no gene match: 9. The CDR3 reads CAAWGGTGQPQHF. CDR3 sequence (DNA): TGTGCCGCCTGGGGGGGGACAGGTCAGCCCCAGCATTTT.

This clone was observed a few times. V and J are TRBV6-5 and TRBJ1-6; D is possibly TRBD1 (6 bases). With 5 bases removed from V and 16 bases from J, the gap between germline ends came to 12 bases. CDR1 is MNHEY and CDR2 is SVGAGI in the germline V gene. The CDR3 loop spans 11 amino acids. The chain's CDR3 is CASSTDRKLHF. The CDR3, as DNA: TGTGCCAGCAGTACAGACAGGAAACTCCACTTT.

The V call is TRBV30, the J call TRBJ1-4; D is undetermined. Germline CDR1 and CDR2: GTSNPN and SVGIG (reference sequence). V was shortened by 1 base and J by 8 bases, with 11 bases between the two germline ends. CDR3 size: 13 residues. In DNA, the CDR3 is TGTGCCTGGAGTGGCAGGTTTGGAGAAAAACTGTTTTTT. Its translation is CAWSGRFGEKLFF.

In its sample, this clone was seen a few times. The V call is TRBV7-6, the J call TRBJ2-1; maybe TRBD2 (6 bases). Germline-derived CDR1 and CDR2 are SGHVS and FNYEAQ. The length of the CDR3 is 16 residues. V was cut by 5 bases and J by 4 bases, with 18 bases left in between. CDR3 protein: CASSAGGTVRYNEQFF. The CDR3 nucleotides read TGTGCCAGCAGCGCCGGCGGGACCGTAAGGTACAATGAGCAGTTCTTC.

CDR3 amino acids: CASSSTGNYGYTF. The CDR3 nucleotides are TGTGCCAGCAGTTCGACAGGGAACTATGGCTACACCTTC. The chain recombines TRBV6-5 with TRBJ1-2; 7 positions agree with TRBD1. Germline loops: CDR1 MNHEY, CDR2 SVGAGI. The length of the CDR3 is 13 residues. V lost 4 bases to trimming and J lost 2 bases; unmatched junction nucleotides: 1.

The table lists this clone with many counts. This chain links TRBV7-9 with TRBJ2-1; a possible D gene is TRBD1 (6 bases). V lost 5 bases and J 9 bases, leaving 17 bases between the germline ends. The CDR3 is 14 amino acids. The V gene's germline CDR1 is SEHNR and CDR2 FQNEAQ (reference sequence). The CDR3 DNA reads as TGTGCCAGCAGCCTCGAACAGGGCTATGGTGAGCAGTTCTTC. This gives the protein CASSLEQGYGEQFF.

This chain links TRBV7-8 with TRBJ2-5; 10 bases agree with TRBD1. The CDR3 consists of 14 residues. With 5 bases clipped from V and 7 bases from J, the junction kept 7 bases outside the gene matches. CDR1 and CDR2 (germline): SGHVS, FQNEAQ. CDR3 loop: CASSPTGGAGTQYF. CDR3 nucleotide sequence: TGTGCCAGCAGCCCGACAGGGGGCGCGGGGACCCAGTACTTC.

The V and J genes are TRBV5-6 and TRBJ2-1; tentative D call: TRBD2 (5 bases). With 4 bases removed from V and 6 bases from J, the gap between germline ends came to 23 bases. Germline values: CDR1 SGHDT, CDR2 YYEEEE. The length of the CDR3 is 17 residues. The CDR3 sequence: CASSLARWESPANEQFF. The CDR3 DNA is TGTGCCAGCAGCCTGGCCCGGTGGGAGTCGCCGGCCAATGAGCAGTTCTTC.

The rearrangement uses TRBV15 and TRBJ1-2; D gene uncertain. Germline V gene data show CDR1 as LNHNV and CDR2 as YYDKDF (reference sequence). With 1 base removed from V and 4 bases from J, the gap between germline ends came to 13 bases. The CDR3 contains 15 residues. For the CDR3, the DNA is TGTGCCACCAGCAGAGGTGAGACGGGATCCTATGGCTACACCTTC. Translating it yields CATSRGETGSYGYTF.